The 21 T cell receptor beta chains below come from one sample, sequenced in a study of blood T cell repertoires in COVID-19. The repertoire was sequenced with immunoSEQ multiplex PCR; TCRdb's copy has only in-frame clones and lacks some. The table includes around 78,000 clones, 75% to 90% detected once. Sequencing input: PBMCs or T cells enriched from blood (not recorded which). All receptors derive from a woman aged 45-65 years with acute COVID-19.

V usage is TRBV27 and J usage is TRBJ2-6; 8 bases are a match to TRBD2. Trimming took 0 bases from V and 2 from J; bases not matched to a gene: 15. Germline V CDR1 and CDR2: MNHEY, SMNVEV (reference sequence). The CDR3 spans 21 residues. CDR3 loop: CASSLSLTSGRGNPGANVLTF. For the CDR3, the DNA is TGTGCCAGCAGTTTATCGTTGACCAGCGGGAGAGGGAACCCTGGGGCCAACGTCCTGACTTTC.

The chain uses TRBV3-1 (or the pseudogene TRBV3-2) and TRBJ1-1, with no clear D. The germline V gene has CDR1 LGHDT and CDR2 YNNKEL (reference sequence). V was pared by 1 base and J by 1 base, with 7 bases between. The CDR3 covers 14 residues. DNA for the CDR3: TGTGCCAGCAGCCAAGCTTACAAGAACACTGAAGCTTTCTTT. Encoded protein: CASSQAYKNTEAFF.

CDR3 in amino acids: CASSKGQGNTIYF. DNA for the CDR3: TGCGCCAGCAGCAAGGGACAGGGTAACACCATATATTTT. The chain joins TRBV5-1 to TRBJ1-3, with 9 bases fitting TRBD1. Germline V gene sequence: CDR1 SGHRS, CDR2 YFSETQ. The CDR3 has 13 residues. V shed 4 bases and J 7 bases; nucleotides not matched to a gene: 3.

The CDR3 nucleotides are TGTGCCAGCAGCATCGACAGGGGATTAGAAGATACGCAGTATTTT. Protein sequence: CASSIDRGLEDTQYF. V gene TRBV21-1 combines with J gene TRBJ2-3; the D call in the table, TRBD1, was not verified against the DNA. TRBV21-1 constitutes a pseudogene. CDR3 length: 15 amino acids.

V is TRBV19 and J is TRBJ2-1, with 10 bases that match TRBD2. V shed 5 bases, J shed 8 bases, and the junction held 6 bases outside the gene matches. The germline CDR1 and CDR2 sequences are LNHDA and SQIVND (reference sequence). There are 14 residues in the CDR3. CDR3: CASSSRLAGDEQFF. The CDR3 coding sequence is TGTGCCAGTAGTTCCCGACTAGCGGGTGATGAGCAGTTCTTC.

Only one count was recorded for this clone. This chain joins TRBV19 and TRBJ2-1; TRBD2 matches 13 bases. V shed 5 bases, J shed 9 bases, and the junction held 10 bases outside the gene matches. Germline V gene lookup returns CDR1 LNHDA and CDR2 SQIVND (reference sequence). This CDR3 spans 16 amino acids. The CDR3 spells CASSPRTSGSFREQFF. The CDR3 bases are TGTGCCAGTAGTCCAAGGACTAGCGGGAGTTTTCGTGAGCAGTTCTTC.

CDR3: CAISESQRGIWSSYEQYF. The CDR3 DNA reads as TGTGCCATCAGTGAGTCACAAAGGGGGATATGGAGCTCCTACGAGCAGTACTTC. The chain recombines TRBV10-3 with TRBJ2-7; perhaps TRBD1 as D (6 bases). The CDR3 sequence is 18 residues long. CDR1 is ENHRY, CDR2 SYGVKD, per germline. V was clipped by 0 bases and J by 0 bases, with 18 bases between them.

The chain uses TRBV5-1 and TRBJ2-7; 8 nucleotides line up with TRBD2. V lost 4 bases, J lost 3 bases, and 9 bases stayed unmatched. Germline values: CDR1 SGHRS, CDR2 YFSETQ. The CDR3 length is 15 residues. The CDR3 is CASSPDVGLGYEQYF. The CDR3 coding sequence is TGCGCCAGCAGCCCCGATGTGGGACTAGGCTACGAGCAGTACTTC. The full variable domain, with the rest looked up from reference TRBV5-1 and TRBJ2-7, is KAGVTQTPRYLIKTRGQQVTLSCSPISGHRSVSWYQQTPGQGLQFLFEYFSETQRNKGNFPGRFSGRQFSNSRSEMNVSTLELGDSALYLCASSPDVGLGYEQYFGPGTRLTVT.

The CDR3 DNA reads TGTGCCAGCAGTTGGGAGGGCGGGCAGGCGCAGTATTTT. This encodes CASSWEGGQAQYF. This chain links TRBV12-3 or TRBV12-4 with TRBJ2-3; the match to TRBD2 covers 7 bases. The J segment lost 10 bases and the V segment lost 4 bases, leaving 8 bases of the junction unmatched. The CDR3 sequence is 13 residues long.

V is TRBV10-3 and J is TRBJ1-5; possibly TRBD1 for D (6 bases). Per the germline V gene, CDR1 is ENHRY and CDR2 is SYGVKD. The CDR3 length is 15 residues. Trimming shortened V by 0 bases and J by 5 bases, and 11 bases separated the two germline ends. CDR3 sequence (DNA): TGTGCCATCAGTGAGTCGAGGGGGTCGGATCAGCCCCAGCATTTT. Translation: CAISESRGSDQPQHF.

This chain links TRBV3-1 (or the pseudogene TRBV3-2) with TRBJ1-5; TRBD1 matches at 7 bases. The junction had 6 bases not matched to a gene; V was cut back by 4 bases and J by 9 bases. Germline V gives CDR1 LGHDT, CDR2 YNNKEL (reference sequence). This CDR3 is built from 13 residues. The DNA of the CDR3 is TGTGCCAGCAGCCCAGACAGGGAAAGGCCCCAGCATTTT. It translates to CASSPDRERPQHF.

The chain combines TRBV7-9 with TRBJ2-1; tentatively, D is TRBD2 (7 bases). V lost 5 bases and J 10 bases, leaving 21 bases between the germline ends. CDR3 size: 15 residues. From germline, CDR1 is SEHNR and CDR2 FQNEAQ (reference sequence). The CDR3 DNA follows: TGTGCCAGCAGCCCCCTCGGGGTCAGGGGAGGGGAGCAGTTCTTC. Translated: CASSPLGVRGGEQFF.

The chain joins TRBV2 to TRBJ2-7; the match to TRBD2 covers 7 bases. Trimming removed 6 bases from V and 6 bases from J; junction bases left unmatched: 11. The CDR3 contains 14 residues. From germline, CDR1 is SNHLY and CDR2 FYNNEI. The chain's CDR3 is CASRREGGSPEQYF. CDR3 nucleotides: TGTGCCAGCAGGAGGGAGGGCGGGAGCCCCGAGCAGTACTTC.

The gene calls are TRBV19 and TRBJ2-2, with D perhaps matching TRBD1 (7 bases). This CDR3 region has 15 residues. The V end was cut by 0 bases, the J end by 11 bases, with 16 bases between. Germline loops: CDR1 LNHDA, CDR2 SQIVND (reference sequence). CDR3 bases: TGTGCCAGTAGTATAGATCTTACAGGGGCGGGAGAGCTGTTTTTT. Protein: CASSIDLTGAGELFF.

This chain connects TRBV7-9 to TRBJ1-4; no reliable D call. Germline CDR1 SEHNR, CDR2 FQNEAQ (reference sequence). CDR3 length: 13 amino acids. The germline V and J ends were trimmed by 0 bases and 6 bases, with 5 bases remaining between them. The CDR3 bases are TGTGCCAGCAGCTTAGCGGCGGATGAAAAACTGTTTTTT. It codes for CASSLAADEKLFF.

The chain has TRBV6-2 or TRBV6-3 and TRBJ1-1; D ambiguous. The CDR3 runs 13 residues. Germline lookup yields CDR1 MNHEY and CDR2 SVGEGT. Trimming shortened V by 5 bases and J by 4 bases, and 11 bases separated the two germline ends. This CDR3 is CASSREGVTEAFF. Written as DNA, the CDR3 is TGTGCCAGCAGTCGGGAGGGTGTCACTGAAGCTTTCTTT.

The V and J genes are TRBV27 and TRBJ1-5, with TRBD1 matching 12 bases. Germline loops: CDR1 MNHEY, CDR2 SMNVEV (reference sequence). V shed 4 bases, J shed 9 bases, and the junction held 7 bases outside the gene matches. This CDR3 is 15 amino acids long. The CDR3 region has the DNA TGTGCCAGCAGTTCGGGGACAGGGGGCATGGGGCCCCAGCATTTT. Translated, it gives CASSSGTGGMGPQHF.

The chain combines TRBV7-9 with TRBJ2-7; D possibly corresponds to TRBD1 (6 bases). Germline loops: CDR1 SEHNR, CDR2 FQNEAQ (reference sequence). V lost 0 bases, J lost 2 bases, and 8 bases lay in between. The CDR3 length is 14 residues. The DNA for the CDR3 is TGTGCCAGCAGCTTAGCGGGGGCGACCTACGAGCAGTACTTC. This translates into CASSLAGATYEQYF.

The chain links TRBV18 to TRBJ1-1; D remains unclear. CDR3 length: 17 amino acids. Trimming left V 2 bases short and J 6 bases short, with 22 bases between. Germline CDR1 and CDR2: KGHSH and LQKENI. The CDR3 DNA reads TGTGCCAGCTCACCAGAGGTTCCAGGCGGCACCGGGGCTGAAGCTTTCTTT. As protein: CASSPEVPGGTGAEAFF.

A few counts support this clone. V gene TRBV11-2 combines with J gene TRBJ1-5; 11 bases agree with TRBD1. CDR3 length equals 15 residues. Germline V gene lookup returns CDR1 SGHAT and CDR2 FQNNGV. J gave up 6 bases and V 5 bases, and 6 bases lay outside the gene matches. The CDR3 nucleotides are TGTGCCAGCAGCCCGGGGACAGGGGGTGGTCAGCCCCAGCATTTT. Translation gives CASSPGTGGGQPQHF.

The chain combines TRBV6-1 with TRBJ1-5; D ambiguous. V was cut by 2 bases and J by 7 bases, with 12 bases left in between. Germline-derived CDR1 and CDR2 are MNHNS and SASEGT. This CDR3 contains 14 residues. The chain's CDR3 is CASSENSPHQPQHF. CDR3 DNA sequence: TGTGCCAGCAGTGAAAACAGCCCTCACCAGCCCCAGCATTTT.